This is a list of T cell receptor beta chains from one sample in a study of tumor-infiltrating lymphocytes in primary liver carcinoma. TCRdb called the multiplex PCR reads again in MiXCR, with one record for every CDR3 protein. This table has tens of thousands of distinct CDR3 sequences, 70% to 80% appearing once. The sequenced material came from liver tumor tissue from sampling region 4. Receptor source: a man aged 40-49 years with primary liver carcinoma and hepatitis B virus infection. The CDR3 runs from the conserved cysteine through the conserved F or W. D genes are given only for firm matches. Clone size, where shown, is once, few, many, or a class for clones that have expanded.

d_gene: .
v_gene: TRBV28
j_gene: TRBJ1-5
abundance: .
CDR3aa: CASSLLKQGRDQSQHF
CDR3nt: TGTGCCAGCAGTTTACTTAAACAGGGTCGCGATCAGTCCCAGCATTTT

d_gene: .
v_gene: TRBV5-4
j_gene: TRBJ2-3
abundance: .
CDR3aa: CVSSPPSVNTQYF
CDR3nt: TGTGTTAGCAGCCCCCCGAGTGTTAATACGCAGTATTTT

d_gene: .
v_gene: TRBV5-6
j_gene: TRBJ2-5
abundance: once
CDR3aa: CASNLGGVETQYF
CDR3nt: TGTGCCAGCAATTTGGGAGGAGTGGAGACCCAGTACTTC

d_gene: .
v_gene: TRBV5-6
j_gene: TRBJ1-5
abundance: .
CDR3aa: CSSSILGRGYQPQHF
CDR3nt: TGTAGCAGCAGCATCTTGGGCAGGGGCTATCAGCCCCAGCATTTT

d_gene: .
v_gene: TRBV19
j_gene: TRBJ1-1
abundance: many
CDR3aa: CASSVGLVPGTEAFF
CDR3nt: TGTGCCAGTAGTGTTGGACTTGTCCCGGGTACTGAAGCTTTCTTT

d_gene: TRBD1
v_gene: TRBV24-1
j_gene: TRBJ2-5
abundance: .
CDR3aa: CATSDPTGSGETQYF
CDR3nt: TGTGCTACCAGTGACCCGACAGGGTCTGGGGAGACCCAGTACTTC

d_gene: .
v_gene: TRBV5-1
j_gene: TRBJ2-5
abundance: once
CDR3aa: CASSLCQGHEEIQYF
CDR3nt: TGCGCCAGCAGCTTGTGTCAGGGCCACGAAGAGATCCAGTACTTC

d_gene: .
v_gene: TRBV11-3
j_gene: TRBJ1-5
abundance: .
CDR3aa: CASSDSYSNQPQDF
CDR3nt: TGTGCCAGCAGTGACAGTTACAGCAATCAGCCCCAGGATTTT

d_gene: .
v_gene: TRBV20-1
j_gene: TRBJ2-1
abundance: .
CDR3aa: CSARDRFAGRSSYNEQFF
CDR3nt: TGCAGTGCTAGAGATCGTTTCGCGGGTAGAAGCTCCTACAACGAGCAGTTCTTC

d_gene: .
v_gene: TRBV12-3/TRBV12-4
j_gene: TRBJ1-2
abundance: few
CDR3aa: CANSPRGLVGYGYTF
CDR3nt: TGTGCCAACAGTCCGAGGGGGTTAGTAGGTTATGGCTACACCTTC

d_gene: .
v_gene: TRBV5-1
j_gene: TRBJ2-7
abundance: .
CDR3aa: CANREPTSYEHYF
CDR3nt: TGCGCCAACAGGGAACCTACTAGTTACGAGCACTACTTC

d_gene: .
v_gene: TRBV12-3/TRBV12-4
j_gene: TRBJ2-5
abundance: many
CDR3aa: CASSTYPGSEETQYF
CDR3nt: TGTGCCAGCAGCACCTACCCCGGGAGCGAAGAGACCCAGTACTTC

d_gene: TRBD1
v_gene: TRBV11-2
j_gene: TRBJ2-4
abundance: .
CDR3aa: CASNSGTGDNIQYF
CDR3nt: TGTGCCAGCAACTCCGGGACAGGGGACAACATTCAGTACTTT

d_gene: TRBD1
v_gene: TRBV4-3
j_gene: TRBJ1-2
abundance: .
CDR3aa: CAGSQDYRQGQIYGYTF
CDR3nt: TGCGCCGGTAGCCAGGATTATCGACAGGGGCAGATCTATGGCTACACCTTC

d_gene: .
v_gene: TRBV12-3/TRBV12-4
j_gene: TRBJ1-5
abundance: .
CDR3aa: CVCTRSTAINQPQHF
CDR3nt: TGTGTCTGCACGCGGAGCACCGCAATAAATCAGCCCCAGCATTTT

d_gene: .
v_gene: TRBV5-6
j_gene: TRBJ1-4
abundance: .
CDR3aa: CDSSLRRLEGEKLFF
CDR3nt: TGTGACAGCAGCTTGCGAAGGCTGGAAGGTGAAAAACTGTTTTTT

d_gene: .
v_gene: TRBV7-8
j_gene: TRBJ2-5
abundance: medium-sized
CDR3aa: CASSLYPLGETQYF
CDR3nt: TGTGCCAGCAGCTTATACCCCTTAGGCGAGACCCAGTACTTC

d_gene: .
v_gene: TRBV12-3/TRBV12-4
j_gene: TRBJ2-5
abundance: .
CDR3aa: CASSLGTNSGIQYF
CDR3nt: TGTGCCAGCAGTTTAGGAACCAACTCTGGGATCCAGTACTTC

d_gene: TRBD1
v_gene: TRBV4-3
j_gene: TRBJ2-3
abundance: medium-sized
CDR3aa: CASSRRQGGTDTQYF
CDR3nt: TGCGCCAGCAGCCGCCGACAGGGGGGGACAGATACGCAGTATTTT

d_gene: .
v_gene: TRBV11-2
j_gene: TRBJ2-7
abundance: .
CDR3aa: CISSLDRQAYEQYF
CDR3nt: TGTATCAGCAGCTTAGATCGACAAGCCTACGAACAGTACTTC

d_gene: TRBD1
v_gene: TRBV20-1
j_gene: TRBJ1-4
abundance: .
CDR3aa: CSARVQQGEKLFF
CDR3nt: TGCAGTGCTAGAGTCCAACAGGGGGAAAAACTGTTTTTT

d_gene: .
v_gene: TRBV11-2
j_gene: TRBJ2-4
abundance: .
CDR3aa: CASSSWTGDNIQYF
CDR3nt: TGTGCCAGCAGTTCCTGGACGGGGGATAACATTCAGTACTTC

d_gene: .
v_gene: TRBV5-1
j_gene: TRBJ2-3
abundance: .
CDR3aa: CASSSLNTSDTQYF
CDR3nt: TGCGCCAGTAGCTCCCTCAACACATCAGATACGCAGTATTTT

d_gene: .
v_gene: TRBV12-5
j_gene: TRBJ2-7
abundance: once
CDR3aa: CASEGASSYEQYF
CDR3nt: TGTGCCAGTGAAGGGGCCAGTTCCTACGAGCAGTACTTC

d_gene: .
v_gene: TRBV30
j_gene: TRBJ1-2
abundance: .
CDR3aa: CAWSPENYGYTF
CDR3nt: TGTGCTTGGAGTCCGGAGAATTACGGCTACACCTTC

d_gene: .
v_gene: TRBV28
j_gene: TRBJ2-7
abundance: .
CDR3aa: CASSSPLMGNDEQNF
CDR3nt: TGTGCCAGTAGCTCGCCCCTTATGGGTAACGACGAGCAGAACTTC

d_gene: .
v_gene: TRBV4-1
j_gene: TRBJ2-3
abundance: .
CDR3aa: CASSPIYGSNQPQYF
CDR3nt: TGCGCCAGCAGTCCCATATACGGGAGCAATCAGCCCCAGTATTTT

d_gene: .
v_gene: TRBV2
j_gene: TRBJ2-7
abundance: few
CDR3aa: CASSEALQVTF
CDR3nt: TGTGCCAGCAGTGAGGCGCTTCAGGTTACTTTC

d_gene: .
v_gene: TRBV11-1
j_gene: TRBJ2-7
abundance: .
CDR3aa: CASSPDNYEQCF
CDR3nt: TGTGCCAGCAGCCCGGACAACTACGAGCAGTGCTTC

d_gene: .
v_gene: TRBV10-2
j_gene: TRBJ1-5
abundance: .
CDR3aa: CASTVVGTQPQHF
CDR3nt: TGCGCCAGCACTGTGGTGGGAACGCAGCCCCAGCATTTT

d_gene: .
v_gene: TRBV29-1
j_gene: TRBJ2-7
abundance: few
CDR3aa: CSAMTSGTGAPYEQYF
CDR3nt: TGTAGCGCCATGACATCTGGGACCGGTGCTCCCTACGAGCAATACTTC

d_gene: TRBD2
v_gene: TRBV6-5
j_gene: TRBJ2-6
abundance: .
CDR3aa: CASSSSATSGYSGANILTF
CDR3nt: TGCGCCAGCAGTTCGTCCGCGACTAGCGGGTATTCTGGGGCCAACATCCTGACTTTC

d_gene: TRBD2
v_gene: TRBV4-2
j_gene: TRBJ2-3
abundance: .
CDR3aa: CTSSQGSSGFNTDTQCF
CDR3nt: TGTACCAGCAGCCAAGGAAGTAGCGGGTTCAACACAGATACGCAGTGTTTT

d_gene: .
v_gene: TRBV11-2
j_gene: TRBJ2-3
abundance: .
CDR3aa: CASSPPGRVDTQYF
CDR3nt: TGTGCCAGTAGTCCCCCGGGCCGGGTAGATACGCAGTATTTT

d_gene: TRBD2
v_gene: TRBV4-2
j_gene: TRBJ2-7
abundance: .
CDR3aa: CASSQDVTSGSYEQNF
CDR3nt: TGTGCGAGCAGCCAAGATGTGACTAGCGGCTCCTACGAGCAGAACTTC

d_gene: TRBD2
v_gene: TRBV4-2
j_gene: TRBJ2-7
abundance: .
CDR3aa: CAISRTSGGGAYEQYF
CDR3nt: TGTGCCATTAGCCGTACTAGCGGGGGGGGAGCCTACGAGCAGTACTTC

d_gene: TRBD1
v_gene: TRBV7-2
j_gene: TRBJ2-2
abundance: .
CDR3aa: CASSERTGGNTGELFF
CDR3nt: TGTGCCAGCAGCGAAAGGACAGGAGGAAACACCGGGGAGCTGTTTTTT

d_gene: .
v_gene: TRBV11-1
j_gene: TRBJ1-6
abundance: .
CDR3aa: CASRWTLVSPIHF
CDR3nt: TGTGCCAGCAGATGGACACTGGTTTCACCCATCCACTTT

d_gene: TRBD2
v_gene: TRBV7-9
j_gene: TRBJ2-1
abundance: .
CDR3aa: CASSIGIGTSGGEQFF
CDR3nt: TGTGCCAGTAGCATAGGGATCGGGACTAGCGGGGGTGAACAGTTCTTC

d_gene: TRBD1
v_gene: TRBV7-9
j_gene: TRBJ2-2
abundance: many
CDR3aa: CASSPGQVNTGELFF
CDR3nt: TGTGCCAGCAGCCCCGGACAGGTGAACACCGGGGAGCTGTTTTTT

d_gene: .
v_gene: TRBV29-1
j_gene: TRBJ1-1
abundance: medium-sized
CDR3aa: CSIPQGTEAFF
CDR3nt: TGCAGCATTCCCCAGGGAACTGAAGCTTTCTTT

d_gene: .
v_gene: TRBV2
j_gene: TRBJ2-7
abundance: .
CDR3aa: CASSEVLQATF
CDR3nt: TGTGCCAGTAGTGAAGTGCTTCAGGCTACTTTC

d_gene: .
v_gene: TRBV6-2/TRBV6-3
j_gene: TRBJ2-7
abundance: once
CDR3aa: CTSRRLSGASYEWYF
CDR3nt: TGTACCAGCAGGCGCCTTAGCGGAGCCTCCTACGAGTGGTACTTC

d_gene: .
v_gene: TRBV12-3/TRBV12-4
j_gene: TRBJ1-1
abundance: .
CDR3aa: CARSSSDAITEAFF
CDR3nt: TGCGCCAGGAGCTCTTCCGATGCGATCACTGAAGCTTTCTTT

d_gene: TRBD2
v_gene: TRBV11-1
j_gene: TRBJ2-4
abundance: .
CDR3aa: CANGFPGTSGTKCIQYF
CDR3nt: TGTGCCAACGGCTTTCCCGGGACTAGCGGGACCAAATGCATTCAGTACTTC

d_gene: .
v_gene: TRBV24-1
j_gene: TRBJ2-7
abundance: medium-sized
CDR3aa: CATSNAASYEQYF
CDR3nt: TGTGCCACCAGCAACGCGGCCTCCTACGAGCAGTACTTC

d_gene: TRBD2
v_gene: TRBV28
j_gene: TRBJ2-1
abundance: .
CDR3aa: CASTPPERGGYNEQFF
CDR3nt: TGTGCCAGCACCCCCCCAGAGCGGGGGGGCTACAATGAACAGTTCTTC

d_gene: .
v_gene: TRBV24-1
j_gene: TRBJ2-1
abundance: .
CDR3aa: CAISDPGTWLTNEQFF
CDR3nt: TGTGCCATCAGTGATCCCGGGACATGGTTAACGAATGAGCAGTTCTTC

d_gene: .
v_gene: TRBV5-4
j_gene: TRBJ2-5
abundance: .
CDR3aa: CASNLNGDGQEAQYF
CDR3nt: TGTGCCAGCAACTTGAATGGGGACGGCCAAGAGGCCCAGTACTTC

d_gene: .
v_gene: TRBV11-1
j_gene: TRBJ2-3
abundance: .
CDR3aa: CANSPKKGLTDTQYF
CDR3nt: TGTGCCAACAGCCCGAAAAAGGGATTAACAGATACGCAGTATTTT